The 29 T cell receptor beta chains presented below share a single source sample, sequenced in a study of blood T cell repertoires in COVID-19. Assay: immunoSEQ multiplex PCR; the TCRdb copy retains only in-frame clones and omits some. The sample holds about 430,000 clones, roughly 90% seen once. Source material: PBMCs or T cells enriched from blood (not recorded which). The receptor source for this set is a woman in her late teens or twenties who had been exposed to COVID-19.

J is TRBJ2-3 and V is TRBV9; 8 bases are shared with TRBD1. Germline-derived CDR1 and CDR2 are SGDLS and YYNGEE. The CDR3 is made up of 16 amino acids. J gave up 4 bases and V 0 bases, and 7 bases lay outside the gene matches. For the CDR3, the DNA is TGTGCCAGCAGCGTAGAGCCAGGGGGCTGGGCAGATACGCAGTATTTT. Translation gives CASSVEPGGWADTQYF. Full variable domain (missing parts from reference TRBV9 and TRBJ2-3): DSGVTQTPKHLITATGQRVTLRCSPRSGDLSVYWYQQSLDQGLQFLIQYYNGEERAKGNILERFSAQQFPDLHSELNLSSLELGDSALYFCASSVEPGGWADTQYFGPGTRLTVL.

The sample holds one count of this clone. The genes are TRBV28 and TRBJ1-6, with 7 bases fitting TRBD1. The CDR3 has 19 residues. From germline, CDR1 is MDHEN and CDR2 SYDVKM. The trim removed 4 bases at V and 0 bases at J, leaving 12 bases unmatched. CDR3 DNA sequence: TGTGCCAGCAGTTCCGGGACAGTTAATCCAAGCTCCTATAATTCACCCCTCCACTTT. Its translation is CASSSGTVNPSSYNSPLHF.

The rearrangement uses TRBV10-1 and TRBJ2-2; 10 bases agree with TRBD1. Germline CDR1 is WNHNN and CDR2 is SYGVQD (reference sequence). CDR3 length: 15 residues. V shed 8 bases and J 5 bases; nucleotides not matched to a gene: 8. CDR3 protein: CASSRDRGITGELFF. As DNA, the CDR3 is TGCGCCAGCTCTCGGGACAGGGGTATTACCGGGGAGCTGTTTTTT.

The chain couples TRBV9 to TRBJ2-3; D uncertain. V dropped 1 base and J dropped 5 bases, with 11 bases sitting between them. The V gene's germline CDR1 is SGDLS and CDR2 YYNGEE. This CDR3 region has 14 residues. This chain's CDR3 is CASSVWLGEDTQYF. CDR3 sequence (DNA): TGTGCCAGCAGCGTATGGCTAGGAGAAGATACGCAGTATTTT.

The chain employs TRBV5-4 and TRBJ1-2; D remains ambiguous. CDR3 length: 13 amino acids. Germline lookup yields CDR1 SGHNT and CDR2 YYREEE (reference sequence). The V end was cut by 2 bases, the J end by 5 bases, with 10 bases between. CDR3 loop: CASSFGSPYGYTF. Here the CDR3 DNA reads TGTGCCAGCAGCTTCGGGTCACCGTATGGCTACACCTTC. Full variable domain (remainder filled in from reference TRBV5-4 and TRBJ1-2): ETGVTQSPTHLIKTRGQQVTLRCSSQSGHNTVSWYQQALGQGPQFIFQYYREEENGRGNFPPRFSGLQFPNYSSELNVNALELDDSALYLCASSFGSPYGYTFGSGTRLTVV.

This sequence joins TRBV5-4 and TRBJ1-3; a possible D gene is TRBD1 (6 bases). The CDR3 runs 15 residues. The V and J ends lost 2 bases and 4 bases respectively, with 13 bases between them. Germline V CDR1 and CDR2: SGHNT, YYREEE (reference sequence). The CDR3 region has the DNA TGTGCCAGCAGCTTAATCGCAGGGGAAGGAAACACCATATATTTT. It codes for CASSLIAGEGNTIYF.

The chain couples TRBV7-9 to TRBJ2-1; D may be TRBD2 (5 bases). V dropped 5 bases and J dropped 0 bases, with 23 bases sitting between them. Germline CDR1 SEHNR, CDR2 FQNEAQ (reference sequence). The CDR3 length is 19 residues. This CDR3 reads CASSPTGSSPQSSYNEQFF. In nucleotides, the CDR3 is TGTGCCAGCAGCCCTACGGGAAGTTCCCCCCAAAGCTCCTACAATGAGCAGTTCTTC.

The V and J genes are TRBV4-1 and TRBJ1-4; the match to TRBD1 covers 7 bases. Germline CDR1 reads MGHRA; CDR2 reads YSYEKL. V dropped 0 bases and J dropped 7; count of bases not matched to a gene: 8. The CDR3 totals 16 residues. The CDR3 nucleotides are TGCGCCAGCAGCCAAGATTGGAGGGGGCGTTTTGAAAAACTGTTTTTT. This translates into CASSQDWRGRFEKLFF.

The chain has TRBV11-3 and TRBJ2-1, with 13 bases fitting TRBD2. CDR3 length: 16 residues. Trimming at V came to 3 bases and at J to 5 bases, leaving 4 bases not matched to a gene. CDR1 is SGHNT, CDR2 YENEEA, per germline. CDR3 bases: TGTGCCAGCAGCTTTAGGGGGACTAGCGGGAACAATGAGCAGTTCTTC. Protein: CASSFRGTSGNNEQFF.

The chain employs TRBV4-3 and TRBJ1-2; 7 nucleotides agree with TRBD1. CDR3 length equals 15 residues. Germline values: CDR1 LGHNA, CDR2 YSLEER. J lost 8 bases, V lost 4 bases, and 13 bases had no gene match. CDR3 region: CASSRIVGGAGGYTF. The CDR3 DNA follows: TGCGCCAGCAGCCGGATCGTAGGGGGCGCGGGAGGCTACACCTTC.

This chain joins TRBV18 and TRBJ1-5; D remains ambiguous. This CDR3 has 19 amino acids. Germline CDR1 reads KGHSH; CDR2 reads LQKENI. V lost 3 bases and J lost 2, with 23 bases in between. The CDR3 loop reads CASSPNPLREESRNQPQHF. In DNA, the CDR3 is TGTGCCAGCTCACCCAACCCTTTGCGGGAAGAATCCCGCAATCAGCCCCAGCATTTT.

V is TRBV7-8 and J is TRBJ1-4, with 7 bases matching TRBD1. There are 15 residues in the CDR3. Germline CDR1 and CDR2: SGHVS and FQNEAQ. Trimming cost V 5 bases and J 4 bases; bases outside gene matches: 7. The CDR3 protein is CASSRGQVNNEKLFF. DNA of the CDR3: TGTGCCAGCAGCCGAGGACAGGTGAATAATGAAAAACTGTTTTTT.

Regarding this clone: The sample has other DNA sequences that encode this CDR3 too. The chain couples TRBV28 to TRBJ2-7; D not certain. The CDR3 runs to 11 residues. CDR1 MDHEN and CDR2 SYDVKM come from the germline V gene. Between the trimmed V and J ends, which lost 2 bases and 4 bases, there was a span of 3 bases. This CDR3 reads CASSLLYEQYF. Here the CDR3 DNA reads TGTGCCAGCAGTTTACTATACGAGCAGTACTTC.

V gene TRBV28 combines with J gene TRBJ2-7; 7 positions match TRBD1. This CDR3 region has 13 residues. The germline V gene has CDR1 MDHEN and CDR2 SYDVKM. Unmatched junction bases numbered 11, after V lost 8 bases and J lost 7 bases. The CDR3 is CASHRQGRQEQYF. The CDR3 DNA sequence: TGTGCCAGCCACCGACAGGGCCGTCAGGAGCAGTACTTC.

This clone occurred once. The chain carries TRBV5-1 and TRBJ2-2; 7 nucleotides align to TRBD2. This CDR3 region has 16 residues. Germline V gives CDR1 SGHRS, CDR2 YFSETQ. V shed 1 base and J 4 bases; nucleotides not matched to a gene: 7. CDR3 in amino acids: CASSLQVSGGTGELFF. CDR3 sequence (DNA): TGCGCCAGCAGCTTGCAAGTATCGGGGGGCACCGGGGAGCTGTTTTTT.

V and J are TRBV28 and TRBJ1-4, with D maybe TRBD1 (6 bases). Trimming removed 11 bases from V and 6 bases from J, with 19 bases in between. This CDR3 is 14 amino acids long. Germline assignment: CDR1 MDHEN and CDR2 SYDVKM. The CDR3 loop is CASGGPRGYEKLFF. DNA of the CDR3: TGTGCCTCGGGGGGACCGAGGGGGTATGAAAAACTGTTTTTT.

To note about this clone: The sample carries other DNA sequences with the same CDR3. The chain uses TRBV29-1 and TRBJ1-3; D call uncertain. The ends were cut back, 4 bases at V and 4 bases at J, with 8 bases in the middle. CDR3 length equals 12 residues. Germline assignment: CDR1 SQVTM and CDR2 ANQGSEA. The CDR3 spells CSVASSGNTIYF. The CDR3 DNA follows: TGCAGCGTTGCCTCTTCGGGAAACACCATATATTTT.

The chain employs TRBV1 and TRBJ2-5; TRBD2 is the table's D call and was not checked against the DNA. TRBV1 is flagged as a pseudogene. The length of the CDR3 is 19 residues. The CDR3 DNA reads as TGCACCAGCAGCCAAGATCCCTCTAGCGGGGAAGGTCCTCGGGAGACCCAGTACTTC. It encodes CTSSQDPSSGEGPRETQYF.

The chain recombines TRBV29-1 with TRBJ2-7; 12 bases map to TRBD1. Losses at the gene ends were 6 bases for V and 6 bases for J; bases not matched to a gene: 9. The CDR3 contains 14 residues. In germline, CDR1 is SQVTM, CDR2 ANQGSEA. The CDR3 bases are TGCAGCGTAGAGGGACAGGGGGCTTTCGGCGAGCAGTACTTC. As protein: CSVEGQGAFGEQYF.

This sequence joins TRBV28 and TRBJ2-3; weak D call: TRBD2 (5 bases). CDR3 size: 15 residues. From germline, CDR1 is MDHEN and CDR2 SYDVKM. The V end lost 5 bases, the J end lost 5 bases, and 17 bases lay between the germline ends. CDR3 sequence: CASSLPTSGVDTQYF. DNA of the CDR3: TGTGCCAGCAGTCTCCCTACGTCCGGGGTAGATACGCAGTATTTT.

The chain carries TRBV6-2 or TRBV6-3 and TRBJ2-7; no firm D call. The CDR3 totals 13 residues. Germline loops: CDR1 MNHEY, CDR2 SVGEGT. The ends were cut back, 0 bases at V and 6 bases at J, with 9 bases in the middle. CDR3 in amino acids: CASSYSSIREQYF. In DNA, the CDR3 is TGTGCCAGCAGTTACTCCTCTATCCGCGAGCAGTACTTC.

The CDR3 spells CASSGRGQSDEQYF. CDR3 nucleotide sequence: TGTGCCAGCAGTGGCAGGGGGCAGAGTGACGAGCAGTACTTC. The V and J genes are TRBV27 and TRBJ2-7, with TRBD1 identical over 8 bases. V lost 5 bases, J lost 5 bases, and 8 bases stayed unmatched. The CDR3 is 14 amino acids. Germline V gene sequence: CDR1 MNHEY, CDR2 SMNVEV (reference sequence).

The chain joins TRBV5-4 to TRBJ1-4; 9 nucleotides match TRBD1. V dropped 4 bases and J dropped 8; count of bases not matched to a gene: 12. The CDR3 length is 16 residues. Germline CDR1 and CDR2: SGHNT and YYREEE (reference sequence). The CDR3 bases are TGTGCCAGCAGCCTTACCAGGACAGGGACAGGGGAAAAACTGTTTTTT. Its translation is CASSLTRTGTGEKLFF.

This clone was seen just once. The chain combines TRBV5-1 with TRBJ2-5; D is possibly TRBD1 (7 bases). Trimming removed 0 bases at V and 6 bases at J, with 15 bases between. CDR1 is SGHRS and CDR2 is YFSETQ in the germline V gene. This CDR3 has 15 amino acids. CDR3 sequence reads: CASSLEVAGGKTQYF. The CDR3 DNA reads TGCGCCAGCAGCTTGGAGGTGGCAGGGGGGAAGACCCAGTACTTC.

The chain has TRBV7-8 and TRBJ2-7; D call uncertain. Trimming shortened V by 2 bases and J by 4 bases, and 6 bases separated the two germline ends. In germline, CDR1 is SGHVS, CDR2 FQNEAQ. The CDR3 covers 12 residues. CDR3 amino acids: CASSLPSYEQYF. The CDR3 DNA sequence: TGTGCCAGCAGCTTACCCAGTTACGAGCAGTACTTC.

The V gene is TRBV28, the J gene TRBJ1-4, with 7 bases matching TRBD1. The trim removed 5 bases at V and 7 bases at J, leaving 10 bases unmatched. Germline V gene sequence: CDR1 MDHEN, CDR2 SYDVKM. The CDR3 contains 15 residues. The CDR3 region is CASSIWDSGGEKLFF. In DNA form, the CDR3 reads TGTGCCAGCAGTATTTGGGACAGCGGAGGTGAAAAACTGTTTTTT.

This clone was recorded once. This chain links TRBV27 with TRBJ2-7; D perhaps matches TRBD2 (5 bases). Germline V lookup: CDR1 MNHEY, CDR2 SMNVEV (reference sequence). The ends were cut back, 1 base at V and 3 bases at J, with 13 bases in the middle. The CDR3 consists of 15 residues. As DNA, the CDR3 is TGTGCCAGCAGTTTATTGGGGAGCAAGATCTACGAGCAGTACTTC. It yields the protein CASSLLGSKIYEQYF.

V usage is TRBV19 and J usage is TRBJ1-1; 11 bases align to TRBD1. The CDR3 length is 15 residues. Trimming cost V 2 bases and J 5 bases; bases outside gene matches: 4. Germline CDR1 LNHDA, CDR2 SQIVND (reference sequence). The CDR3 nucleotides read TGTGCCAGTAGTATATCCGGGACAGGGGGGACTGAAGCTTTCTTT. Its protein is CASSISGTGGTEAFF.

Concerning this clone: A read error may account for a junction end that differs from germline. The genes are TRBV2 and TRBJ2-7, with D uncertain. This CDR3 spans 12 amino acids. Per the germline V gene, CDR1 is SNHLY and CDR2 is FYNNEI. The CDR3 DNA is TGTGCCAGCAGTCCCCCCTCAATGAAAGCTCCTTTC. This sequence encodes CASSPPSMKAPF.